This T cell receptor (beta chain) was captured in a study of a mutant IDH1 vaccine in newly diagnosed glioma. This CDR3 is built from 13 residues. Germline CDR1 is LNHDA and CDR2 is SQIVND (reference sequence). V lost 5 bases and J lost 6, with 13 bases in between. With regard to this clone: The antigen is not known.

Only in-frame clones appear in the TCRdb table, and some are missing; sequencing was by immunoSEQ multiplex PCR. This table holds approximately 50,000 clones, 75% to 90% found once. Time point meaning: week 23, last vaccination. The vaccine gave 300 ug of a 20-mer mutant IDH1 peptide subcutaneously per dose. This chain links TRBV19 with TRBJ1-2, with D hard to call. This sample comprised PBMCs, obtained from a glioma patient whose treatment included an IDH1 peptide vaccine. The TCR originated in a man aged 35 to 55 with glioma. The CDR3 bases are TGTGCCAGTAGTCCAACCCTTGGGAATGGCTACACCTTC. It is translated as CASSPTLGNGYTF. Drawing the rest from reference TRBV19 and TRBJ1-2, the complete variable domain is DGGITQSPKYLFRKEGQNVTLSCEQNLNHDAMYWYRQDPGQGLRLIYYSQIVNDFQKGDIAEGYSVSREKKESFPLTVTSAQKNPTAFYLCASSPTLGNGYTFGSGTRLTVV.